The clone carrying this T cell receptor beta chain was seen ten or more times. Its cognate antigen is unknown. V was clipped by 1 base and J by 0 bases, with 7 bases between them. This CDR3 has 14 residues. Germline loops: CDR1 SGHVS, CDR2 FQNEAQ. Combining iRepertoire HTBI primers with Arm-PCR of CDR3 regions, the authors built TCR beta libraries. TCRdb re-called the multiplex PCR reads through MiXCR, storing one row per CDR3 protein. The sample holds fewer than 450,000 distinct CDR3 sequences, less than 25% seen once. Time point described: persistent/refractory GD, antithyroid drugs over 5 years with positive TRAb. RNA extracted from PBMCs served as the sequencing template. The data were taken from a study of regulatory T cells in long-lasting Graves disease. Overall study results and limits: The analysis examined peripheral blood only and excluded thyroid tissue. TRBV28, TRBJ1-2 and TRBJ2-5 emerged as the favored segments in persistent disease.

The sample consisted of peripheral blood mononuclear cells (PBMCs), taken when the disease was refractory, from a patient treated with antithyroid drugs. The sequence came from a female donor with Graves disease. The chain carries TRBV7-8 and TRBJ2-7; D call uncertain. The CDR3 loop is CASSLVGFSYEQYF. CDR3 sequence (DNA): TGTGCCAGCAGCTTAGTTGGGTTCTCCTACGAGCAGTACTTC.